This is a list of T cell receptor beta chains from one sample in a study of tumor and adjacent non-tumor tissue in lung cancer. TCRdb re-analysed the multiplex PCR reads in MiXCR, keeping a single row per CDR3 protein. Of around 99,000 distinct CDR3 sequences listed, more than 60% were seen once; the top ten hold around a third. The source material was lung tumor tissue. The source is a woman aged 55 to 70 with non-small cell lung cancer. CDR3s include the opening cysteine and the closing phenylalanine or tryptophan. Fields, in order: J gene, clone size, D gene, V gene, CDR3 protein, CDR3 DNA. D genes are given only for firm matches. Not all rows give a size; the values are once, few, many and, for expanded clones, a class.

TRBJ1-1 once NA TRBV7-9 CAGSPTGLNTEAFF TGTGCCGGCAGCCCCACAGGACTGAACACTGAAGCTTTCTTT
TRBJ1-1 NA NA TRBV5-1 CAIKQGHDTEAFF TGCGCCATAAAACAGGGACACGACACTGAAGCTTTCTTT
TRBJ1-3 NA NA TRBV4-2 CASSPRRGGNSSGNAIYF TGTGCCAGCAGCCCCCGACGGGGGGGGAATAGCTCTGGAAACGCCATATATTTT
TRBJ2-1 NA NA TRBV11-3 CASSLELIRGNHNEQFF TGTGCCAGCAGCTTAGAGTTGATTAGAGGGAATCACAATGAGCAGTTCTTC
TRBJ2-7 NA NA TRBV20-1 CNAAGERYCEQYF TGCAATGCTGCAGGGGAGAGGTACTGCGAGCAGTACTTC
TRBJ1-1 NA TRBD1 TRBV6-5 CTSLTGTEAIF TGTACCAGCCTGACAGGGACTGAAGCTATCTTT
TRBJ2-2 many NA TRBV10-2 CASSATRRTNTGELFF TGCGCCAGCAGTGCCACCCGGAGAACGAACACCGGGGAGCTGTTTTTT
TRBJ1-6 NA NA TRBV28 CASIKSPSYNSPLHF TGTGCCAGTATAAAATCCCCCTCCTATAATTCACCCCTCCACTTT
TRBJ1-2 NA NA TRBV28 CASIENVGVGYTF TGTGCCAGCATTGAGAATGTTGGGGTTGGCTACACCTTC
TRBJ2-5 NA NA TRBV4-3 CTNSRHRDSQETQYF TGCACCAACAGCCGACACCGGGACTCACAAGAGACCCAGTATTTC
TRBJ2-6 once TRBD2 TRBV11-2 CASSLRLAGFTEISGANVLTF TGTGCCAGCAGCTTAAGACTAGCGGGGTTCACCGAGATCTCTGGGGCCAACGTCCTGACTTTC
TRBJ2-3 NA TRBD2 TRBV4-2 CTSSNGDSGGGDTQYF TGTACCAGCAGCAATGGGGATAGCGGGGGCGGCGATACGCAGTATTTT
TRBJ1-3 NA NA TRBV20-1 CSARAGGTTIYF TGCAGTGCTAGAGCTGGCGGAACCACCATATATTTT
TRBJ1-4 many NA TRBV4-1 CASSQGFPLAGTNEKLFF TGCGCCAGCAGCCAGGGGTTCCCTCTAGCTGGAACTAATGAAAAACTGTTTTTT
TRBJ2-7 NA NA TRBV6-5 CASMSGSTYEQYF TGTGCCAGCATGTCGGGTTCTACCTACGAACAGTACTTC
TRBJ2-2 NA NA TRBV20-1 CSAISNTGDMFF TGCAGTGCTATATCGAACACCGGGGATATGTTTTTT
TRBJ1-1 once NA TRBV11-1 CASSRDCNSEVFF TGTGCCAGCAGCCGGGACTGCAACAGTGAAGTTTTCTTT
TRBJ2-7 many TRBD2 TRBV29-1 CSVDSAGDSYEQYF TGCAGCGTTGATTCAGCGGGAGATTCGTACGAGCAGTACTTC
TRBJ2-5 NA NA TRBV20-1 CNTSGGRQGTQYF TGCAATACCTCGGGCGGGCGCCAAGGGACCCAGTACTTC
TRBJ2-1 once TRBD2 TRBV20-1 CSAQPGLAGGYNVLFF TGCAGTGCACAGCCGGGACTAGCGGGAGGATACAATGTGCTGTTCTTC
TRBJ1-3 NA NA TRBV11-2 CASMQGDSGNTIYF TGTGCCAGCATGCAAGGCGACTCCGGAAACACCATATATTTT
TRBJ2-7 NA NA TRBV6-6 CVSSRQTGRDYEQYF TGCGTCAGCAGTCGCCAGACAGGGCGGGACTACGAGCAGTACTTC
TRBJ1-6 NA NA TRBV6-5 CTNPGTCPSLHF TGTACCAACCCCGGGACATGTCCATCCCTCCACTTT
TRBJ2-3 NA NA TRBV4-3 CASNQGGRGADTQYF TGCGCCAGCAACCAAGGCGGCAGGGGGGCAGATACGCAGTATTTT
TRBJ1-6 once TRBD1 TRBV29-1 CNCWDSQGTSPLHF TGCAACTGCTGGGACAGCCAAGGCACATCACCCCTCCACTTT
TRBJ1-4 NA NA TRBV11-2 CPSDGRFEKLFF TGTCCCAGCGATGGAAGATTTGAAAAACTGTTTTTT
TRBJ2-7 few TRBD2 TRBV13 CASSWEGQASYEQYF TGTGCCAGCAGCTGGGAGGGGCAGGCCTCCTACGAGCAGTACTTC
TRBJ2-2 NA NA TRBV6-4 CASCPQLENTGELFF TGTGCCAGTTGTCCCCAGCTAGAGAACACCGGGGAGCTGTTTTTT
TRBJ2-7 once NA TRBV10-1 CASRGSYNVQYF TGCGCTAGCAGGGGAAGTTACAATGTGCAGTACTTC
TRBJ2-1 NA NA TRBV6-2/TRBV6-3 CASSSPRGGHEQFF TGTGCCAGCAGTTCCCCAAGGGGCGGCCACGAGCAGTTCTTC
TRBJ2-2 few TRBD1 TRBV11-2 CDSSRDRGHTGELFF TGTGACAGCAGCCGGGACAGGGGGCATACCGGGGAGCTGTTTTTT
TRBJ1-2 NA TRBD1 TRBV29-1 CNVGGATGENYGYIF TGTAACGTTGGAGGGGCGACAGGGGAGAACTATGGCTACATCTTC
TRBJ2-7 NA NA TRBV12-3/TRBV12-4 CTSSWRGTLYEQYF TGTACCAGCAGTTGGCGTGGGACCCTCTACGAGCAGTACTTC
TRBJ1-1 NA NA TRBV11-2 CASCPIMVNTEAFF TGTGCCAGCTGCCCGATCATGGTGAACACTGAAGCTTTCTTT
TRBJ1-1 NA TRBD1 TRBV4-3 CASNPRRTGYGIEAFF TGCGCCAGCAACCCACGAAGGACAGGGTATGGCATTGAGGCTTTCTTT
TRBJ2-3 NA NA TRBV11-2 CASNATGAATDTQYF TGTGCCAGCAACGCTACCGGGGCGGCCACAGATACGCAGTATTTT
TRBJ2-2 NA TRBD2 TRBV11-2 CARSSNPGLVSGELFF TGTGCCCGCAGTTCCAACCCGGGACTAGTCTCCGGGGAGCTGTTTTTT
TRBJ2-5 NA TRBD2 TRBV11-2 CAGSHELAGSLQETQHF TGTGCCGGCAGCCACGAACTAGCGGGGAGCCTCCAAGAGACCCAGCACTTC
TRBJ2-1 NA NA TRBV11-2 CASSFSGSINEQFF TGTGCCAGCAGCTTTAGCGGTTCCATCAATGAGCAGTTCTTC
TRBJ1-2 NA NA TRBV11-2 CASNSVRDNPHGYTF TGTGCCAGCAACTCAGTACGGGACAACCCGCATGGCTACACCTTC
TRBJ2-3 few TRBD1 TRBV28 CAGSPRGSWGDTQYF TGTGCTGGCAGTCCCAGGGGGTCTTGGGGAGATACGCAGTATTTT
TRBJ2-7 NA NA TRBV11-2 CACSLSTGIAEQYF TGTGCCTGCAGCTTATCCACTGGCATAGCCGAGCAGTACTTC
TRBJ2-5 once NA TRBV29-1 CRVRWGLEYQYF TGCAGAGTCCGTTGGGGGCTGGAGTACCAGTACTTC
TRBJ2-6 NA NA TRBV15 CATSRDPGSGANVLTF TGTGCCACCAGCAGAGATCCGGGATCTGGGGCCAACGTCCTGACTTTC
TRBJ2-1 NA NA TRBV20-1 CSARAHTNSEQIF TGCAGTGCTAGAGCTCATACGAACAGTGAACAGATCTTC
TRBJ2-1 NA TRBD2 TRBV11-3 CANSFELSSGSHNEQFF TGTGCCAACAGCTTCGAGCTGAGTAGCGGGAGCCACAATGAGCAGTTCTTC
TRBJ2-3 NA NA TRBV4-1 CASSQDRRRVIGVTDTQYF TGCGCCAGCAGCCAAGATAGGAGGAGAGTCATTGGCGTCACAGATACGCAGTACTTT